This T cell receptor (beta chain) originates from a study of regulatory T cells in long-lasting Graves disease. On the study more broadly: Graves' patients diagnosed newly had used antithyroid drugs under 3 months.

According to the study, TCR beta libraries were built with iRepertoire HTBI primers and CDR3-region Arm-PCR. One entry per CDR3 protein, called by TCRdb with MiXCR from the multiplex PCR reads. Among about 540,000 distinct CDR3 sequences listed, approximately 13% were seen once. This clonotype came up many times. Indicated time point: newly diagnosed GD, antithyroid drugs for less than 3 months. PBMC-derived RNA was used for the TCR library. In each case, Graves' disease was diagnosed per American Thyroid Association guidelines. The germline V and J ends were trimmed by 1 base and 0 bases, with 9 bases remaining between them. CDR1 is DFQATT and CDR2 is SNEGSKA in the germline V gene (reference sequence). This CDR3 is 14 amino acids long. The sample also formed part of further work on T cells in Graves' hyperthyroidism and ophthalmopathy. That source notes: The study used the HTBI primer set for a first-round RT-PCR of the TCR CDR3.

The sequencing used peripheral blood mononuclear cells (PBMCs), collected at new diagnosis, from a patient treated with antithyroid drugs. The source is a man aged 25 to 40 with Graves disease. The chain carries TRBV20-1 and TRBJ1-1; tentatively, D is TRBD1 (6 bases). This CDR3 reads CSARAGGVNTEAFF. DNA for the CDR3: TGCAGTGCTAGAGCGGGGGGCGTGAACACTGAAGCTTTCTTT.